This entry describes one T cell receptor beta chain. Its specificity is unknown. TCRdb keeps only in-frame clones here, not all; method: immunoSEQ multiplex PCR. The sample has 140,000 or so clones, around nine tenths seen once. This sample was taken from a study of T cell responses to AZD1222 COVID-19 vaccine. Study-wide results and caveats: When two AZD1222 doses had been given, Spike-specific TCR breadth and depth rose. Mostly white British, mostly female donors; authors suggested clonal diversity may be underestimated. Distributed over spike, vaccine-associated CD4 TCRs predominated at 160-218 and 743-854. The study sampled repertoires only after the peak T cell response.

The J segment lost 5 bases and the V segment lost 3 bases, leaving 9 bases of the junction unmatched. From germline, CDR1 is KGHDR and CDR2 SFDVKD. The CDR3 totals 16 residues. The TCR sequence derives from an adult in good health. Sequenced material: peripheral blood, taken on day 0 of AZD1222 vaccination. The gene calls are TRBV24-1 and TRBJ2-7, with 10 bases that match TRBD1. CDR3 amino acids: CATSDAAGTGEDEQYF. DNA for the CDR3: TGTGCCACCAGTGATGCCGCCGGGACAGGGGAGGACGAGCAGTACTTC.